This T cell receptor beta chain was profiled in a study of blood T cell repertoires in COVID-19. Overall study: The United States, Italy and Spain were the sources of the acute and convalescent COVID-19 samples. Sample material is recorded as cDNA or gDNA derived from T cells, B-cell-depleted T cells, or PBMCs.

This clone showed up just once. Participants came from some 23 US areas, aged roughly 18 to 95 years. Symptom resolution, clearance, or two negative PCRs marked donors in Cohort 3 as recovered. TCRdb's copy holds only in-frame clones and misses some; the assay was immunoSEQ multiplex PCR. The sample carries about 280,000 clones, approximately 90% recorded once. The CDR3 contains 14 residues. V gave up 3 bases and J gave up 5 bases; unmatched junction bases: 6. Germline lookup yields CDR1 SGHDT and CDR2 YYEEEE. What was sequenced was PBMCs or T cells enriched from blood (not recorded which). The V and J genes are TRBV5-6 and TRBJ1-2; TRBD1 matches 8 bases. The receptor's source is a woman in her forties who had recovered from COVID-19. The CDR3 spells CASSSRTGPYGYTF. For the CDR3, the DNA is TGTGCCAGCAGCTCCCGGACAGGGCCGTATGGCTACACCTTC.